The source of this TCR beta chain is a study of tumor-infiltrating lymphocytes in primary liver carcinoma. Study-level information: Through surgical resection, the patients' primary liver carcinoma was treated. Productive TCRbeta read counts per sample ran from roughly 3.5 to 7 million and were similar across tissue types. Study-level points and caveats: Reduced overlap was seen in tumor-adjacent and tumor-blood pairs versus tumor region pairs. Significantly larger top-250-clone fractions were found in tumors than in blood (p = 0.039).

On this clonotype itself: Antigen unknown.

A primer matching the constant region was used to make TCR beta cDNA from about 500 ng of total RNA. Sequencing libraries for TCR beta derived from three nested multiplex PCR rounds that used slightly modified ARM-PCR. Via MiXCR, TCRdb re-called the multiplex PCR reads, giving one row per CDR3 protein. This table holds about 200,000 distinct CDR3 sequences, less than 75% found once. Germline DNA was extracted alongside blood RNA, which was obtained from unsorted whole blood. The TCR sequence derives from a woman in her fifties or sixties with primary liver carcinoma and hepatitis B virus infection. Sequencing used peripheral blood.

Written as DNA, the CDR3 is TGTGCCAGCAATTGCGCGCCCTACAATGAGCAGTTCTTC. The encoded protein is CASNCAPYNEQFF. The chain employs TRBV6-7 and TRBJ2-1; D gene ambiguous. TRBV6-7 is an ORF, and what it does is uncertain. Trimming took off 7 bases at V and 2 bases at J, with 9 bases between the two ends. The CDR3 runs to 13 residues.